Following are 32 T cell receptor beta chains from one sample sequenced in a study of blood T cells in healthy people across ages. Combining a sample-barcoded 5' primer with a J-beta primer mix, a second PCR ran for roughly 7 to 12 cycles. From the 5' RACE reads, TCRdb called clonotypes with MiXCR, one entry per CDR3 protein. The table records approximately 830,000 distinct CDR3 sequences, less than 80% of them present only once. The sequenced sample was blood. The source is a man aged 25 to 40 in good health.

A single count supports this clonotype. V usage is TRBV5-1 and J usage is TRBJ2-4; D perhaps matches TRBD2 (7 bases). The DNA end lines up better with TRBJ2-7; the J call may be wrong. CDR1 and CDR2 from the germline V gene are SGHRS and YFSETQ. CDR3 length: 15 amino acids. For the CDR3, the DNA is TGCGCCAGCACCCGGGGGGCCTCTTCGGGAAACGAGCAGTACTTC. Encoded protein: CASTRGASSGNEQYF.

The genes are TRBV2 and TRBJ1-4, with a weak D call TRBD1 (6 bases). The CDR3 runs 15 residues. CDR1 and CDR2 from the germline V gene are SNHLY and FYNNEI. Deletions cut 4 bases from V and 5 bases from J, with 14 bases between. This CDR3 is CASSVRGILNEKLFF. The CDR3, as DNA: TGTGCCAGCAGTGTCAGGGGCATCTTGAATGAAAAACTGTTTTTT.

V usage is TRBV9 and J usage is TRBJ2-6; D is unclear. The CDR3 consists of 16 residues. From germline, CDR1 is SGDLS and CDR2 YYNGEE. V shed 0 bases and J shed 0 bases, with 7 bases lying between them. The CDR3 DNA reads TGTGCCAGCAGCGTAGACAGTTCCTCTGGGGCCAACGTCCTGACTTTC. Protein sequence: CASSVDSSSGANVLTF.

This chain joins TRBV7-9 and TRBJ2-1; 7 bases agree with TRBD1. The CDR3 covers 13 residues. Germline values: CDR1 SEHNR, CDR2 FQNEAQ (reference sequence). V lost 3 bases to trimming and J lost 10 bases; unmatched junction nucleotides: 6. For the CDR3, the DNA is TGTGCCAGCAGCTTTACAGGGGCCCCGGAGCAGTTCTTC. This codes for CASSFTGAPEQFF.

The CDR3 sequence is CAIATGGSNEQFF. The CDR3, as DNA: TGTGCCATAGCGACAGGGGGTAGCAATGAGCAGTTCTTC. The rearrangement links TRBV10-3 to TRBJ2-1, with TRBD1 matching 9 bases. CDR3 length equals 13 residues. CDR1 and CDR2 from the germline V gene are ENHRY and SYGVKD. V shed 9 bases, J shed 6 bases, and the junction held 6 bases outside the gene matches.

The chain carries TRBV15 and TRBJ1-4, with TRBD1 as a possible D gene (5 bases). Germline CDR1 is LNHNV and CDR2 is YYDKDF (reference sequence). The germline V and J ends were trimmed by 5 bases and 7 bases, with 17 bases remaining between them. This CDR3 is built from 15 residues. CDR3 sequence reads: CATSRSPGTGEKLFF. Here the CDR3 DNA reads TGTGCCACCAGCCGCTCCCCCGGGACCGGTGAAAAACTGTTTTTT.

The CDR3 loop reads CASSQEHKPQFGYGYTF. In DNA form, the CDR3 reads TGCGCCAGCAGCCAAGAACATAAACCTCAGTTCGGCTATGGCTACACCTTC. The chain joins TRBV4-3 to TRBJ1-2; no clear D gene. The CDR3 runs 17 residues. The V and J ends lost 0 bases and 4 bases respectively, with 18 bases between them. From germline, CDR1 is LGHNA and CDR2 YSLEER.

This clonotype has just a few counts. The chain recombines TRBV7-2 with TRBJ2-7; D is undetermined. Trimming removed 3 bases at V and 3 bases at J, with 9 bases between. The CDR3 totals 13 residues. The germline CDR1 and CDR2 sequences are SGHTA and FQGNSA. The CDR3 region is CASSFPGFYEQYF. The CDR3 nucleotides are TGTGCCAGCAGCTTTCCCGGCTTCTACGAGCAGTACTTC.

This chain links TRBV6-5 with TRBJ2-7; D unresolved. Germline-derived CDR1 and CDR2 are MNHEY and SVGAGI. With 4 bases removed from V and 0 bases from J, the gap between germline ends came to 16 bases. This CDR3 has 16 residues. CDR3 DNA sequence: TGTGCCAGCAGTTTCTCCACTCGTCCAAGCTCCTACGAGCAGTACTTC. Its protein product is CASSFSTRPSSYEQYF.

In its sample, this clonotype was seen once. The V gene is TRBV6-5, the J gene TRBJ1-4, with TRBD1 identical over 9 bases. This CDR3 has 16 amino acids. J gave up 5 bases and V 2 bases, and 6 bases lay outside the gene matches. CDR1 MNHEY and CDR2 SVGAGI come from the germline V gene. In DNA, the CDR3 is TGTGCCAGCAGTTACAGGCCACAGGGGGCGAATGAAAAACTGTTTTTT. It yields the protein CASSYRPQGANEKLFF.

This chain joins TRBV4-3 and TRBJ1-4; TRBD1 aligns across 10 bases. J was trimmed by 3 bases and V by 1 base; bases with no gene match: 5. Germline V lookup: CDR1 LGHNA, CDR2 YSLEER. The CDR3 runs to 17 residues. CDR3 amino acids: CASSQVGQGGANEKLFF. The CDR3 DNA reads TGCGCCAGCAGCCAAGTCGGACAGGGGGGAGCTAATGAAAAACTGTTTTTT.

This chain uses TRBV6-2 or TRBV6-3 with TRBJ2-5; the D gene is possibly TRBD2 (6 bases). The J call may be in error: the DNA end matches TRBJ2-7 better. CDR1 MNHEY and CDR2 SVGEGT come from the germline V gene. This CDR3 comprises 18 residues. CDR3 DNA sequence: TGTGCCAGCAGTTACTCTTCGCAGGGAGGACCTAGTACCTACGAGCAGTACTTC. This codes for CASSYSSQGGPSTYEQYF.

This clonotype turned up a few times. The chain couples TRBV5-1 to TRBJ2-5, with D maybe TRBD1 (5 bases). Germline CDR1 and CDR2: SGHRS and YFSETQ. This CDR3 contains 17 residues. The germline V and J ends were trimmed by 4 bases and 4 bases, with 23 bases remaining between them. The CDR3 DNA reads as TGCGCCAGCAGCCCCCAAGCGATTACAGGTCTTGGAGAGACCCAGTACTTC. It encodes CASSPQAITGLGETQYF.

V usage is TRBV14 and J usage is TRBJ2-5; tentatively, D is TRBD1 or TRBD2 (6 bases each). Deletions cut 1 base from V and 7 bases from J, with 16 bases between. Per the germline V gene, CDR1 is SGHDN and CDR2 is FVKESK. The CDR3 runs 15 residues. The CDR3 DNA sequence: TGTGCCAGCAGCCAAGTGATCGGGGGCGGCGGGACCCAGTACTTC. Residues: CASSQVIGGGGTQYF.

The chain is built from TRBV7-2 and TRBJ2-3; TRBD2 aligns across 12 bases. The CDR3 is 20 residues long. CDR1 and CDR2 from the germline V gene are SGHTA and FQGNSA. Trimming at V came to 2 bases and at J to 0 bases, leaving 12 bases not matched to a gene. The DNA for the CDR3 is TGTGCCAGCAGCTTAAGGAGCGGGGCTAGCGGGGGGGTAAGCACAGATACGCAGTATTTT. Protein: CASSLRSGASGGVSTDTQYF.

The chain recombines TRBV9 with TRBJ2-3; TRBD2 might be the D (6 bases). V gave up 1 base and J gave up 3 bases, with 15 bases separating them. The CDR3 is 16 amino acids. Germline V gene sequence: CDR1 SGDLS, CDR2 YYNGEE. CDR3 DNA sequence: TGTGCCAGCAGCGTACTAGGAGCGGGCCTTACAGATACGCAGTATTTT. Translating gives CASSVLGAGLTDTQYF.

The chain recombines TRBV28 with TRBJ2-7, with 7 nucleotides matching TRBD2. The CDR3 contains 15 residues. Germline-derived CDR1 and CDR2 are MDHEN and SYDVKM. After removal of 3 bases from V and 0 bases from J, the junction contained 5 bases not matched to a gene. The chain's CDR3 is CASSFVWEGSYEQYF. The CDR3 DNA follows: TGTGCCAGCAGTTTTGTTTGGGAGGGCTCCTACGAGCAGTACTTC.

The CDR3 here is CASSFLLAGGETQYF. The CDR3 DNA reads as TGTGCCAGCAGCTTTCTACTAGCTGGGGGAGAGACCCAGTACTTC. The V gene is TRBV7-8, the J gene TRBJ2-5; D perhaps matches TRBD2 (6 bases). Trimming left V 3 bases short and J 4 bases short, with 15 bases between. CDR1 and CDR2 (germline): SGHVS, FQNEAQ. There are 15 residues in the CDR3. Full variable domain (outside the CDR3, taken from reference TRBV7-8 and TRBJ2-5): GAGVSQSPRYKVAKRGQDVALRCDPISGHVSLFWYQQALGQGPEFLTYFQNEAQLDKSGLPSDRFFAERPEGSVSTLKIQRTQQEDSAVYLCASSFLLAGGETQYFGPGTRLLVL.

J is TRBJ2-7 and V is TRBV6-5; 14 bases match TRBD2. CDR1 is MNHEY, CDR2 SVGAGI, per germline. Trimming at V came to 1 base and at J to 0 bases, leaving 5 bases not matched to a gene. CDR3 size: 18 residues. CDR3 sequence: CASSYYGLAGGPSYEQYF. CDR3 bases: TGTGCCAGCAGTTACTACGGACTAGCGGGGGGCCCCTCCTACGAGCAGTACTTC.

V usage is TRBV15 and J usage is TRBJ2-7; no clear D gene. CDR3 length equals 16 residues. CDR1 and CDR2 (germline): LNHNV, YYDKDF (reference sequence). The V gene lost 5 bases and the J gene lost 2 bases, with 19 bases spanning the gap. The CDR3 DNA sequence: TGTGCCACCAGCGTGAAAGACATGATCCCTCCCTACGAGCAGTACTTC. The encoded protein is CATSVKDMIPPYEQYF. The variable domain in full, with the rest retrieved from reference TRBV15 and TRBJ2-7, is DAMVIQNPRYQVTQFGKPVTLSCSQTLNHNVMYWYQQKSSQAPKLLFHYYDKDFNNEADTPDNFQSRRPNTSFCFLDIRSPGLGDTAMYLCATSVKDMIPPYEQYFGPGTRLTVT.

The V and J genes are TRBV6-2 or TRBV6-3 and TRBJ2-4, with D perhaps matching TRBD2 (7 bases). The J call may be in error: the DNA end matches TRBJ2-5 better. Per germline, CDR1 MNHEY and CDR2 SVGEGT. The CDR3 covers 15 residues. The CDR3 loop reads CASSQGGGSIETQYF. CDR3 sequence (DNA): TGTGCCAGCAGTCAGGGAGGGGGGAGCATAGAGACCCAGTACTTC.

The V and J genes are TRBV6-5 and TRBJ1-6; maybe TRBD1 (5 bases). V lost 6 bases, J lost 7 bases, and 10 bases lay in between. CDR1 is MNHEY, CDR2 SVGAGI, per germline. The CDR3 loop spans 13 amino acids. The CDR3 DNA reads TGTGCCAGCAGGAGGGACTCAAATTCACCCCTCCACTTT. This gives the protein CASRRDSNSPLHF.

The chain has TRBV5-1 and TRBJ1-2; D is undetermined. There are 13 residues in the CDR3. Trimming shortened V by 4 bases and J by 5 bases, and 12 bases separated the two germline ends. CDR1 is SGHRS and CDR2 is YFSETQ in the germline V gene. The CDR3 DNA reads TGCGCCAGCAGCCCGGACGGAGGGTATGGCTACACCTTC. Protein sequence: CASSPDGGYGYTF.

The J gene is TRBJ2-5, the V gene TRBV7-2; tentative D call: TRBD2 (6 bases). Per germline, CDR1 SGHTA and CDR2 FQGNSA. The CDR3 contains 14 residues. V was trimmed by 5 bases and J by 5 bases, leaving 15 bases between them. For the CDR3, the DNA is TGTGCCAGCAGCCAGCAAGGAGGGCGCGAGACCCAGTACTTC. This translates into CASSQQGGRETQYF.

This chain joins TRBV12-5 and TRBJ2-2; D may be TRBD1 (5 bases). Germline CDR1 and CDR2: LGHNT and FRNRAP. The CDR3 loop spans 18 amino acids. V was pared by 0 bases and J by 4 bases, with 18 bases between. The CDR3 coding sequence is TGTGCTAGTGGTTTGGTAAAGTCGGAGTCAGGGCGCACCGGGGAGCTGTTTTTT. It encodes CASGLVKSESGRTGELFF.

The J gene is TRBJ2-7, the V gene TRBV7-2; D gene unclear. Looked up from germline, CDR1 is SGHTA and CDR2 is FQGNSA. Trimming took off 5 bases at V and 10 bases at J, with 12 bases between the two ends. This CDR3 has 11 residues. In DNA, the CDR3 is TGTGCCAGCAGCCCAAGAAGTGTACAGTACTTC. Translating gives CASSPRSVQYF.

The chain links TRBV14 to TRBJ2-5; D is uncertain. This CDR3 region has 12 residues. The V and J ends lost 0 bases and 10 bases respectively, with 9 bases between them. Germline V gene sequence: CDR1 SGHDN, CDR2 FVKESK. CDR3 DNA: TGTGCCAGCAGCCAAGACAGGATTGGCCAGTACTTC. It codes for CASSQDRIGQYF.

The chain employs TRBV28 and TRBJ1-5; tentative D call: TRBD1 (6 bases). The CDR3 totals 15 residues. Germline values: CDR1 MDHEN, CDR2 SYDVKM. Trimming shortened V by 6 bases and J by 1 base, and 13 bases separated the two germline ends. The CDR3 DNA follows: TGTGCCAGCAGGGCGGCGGGGGCGAGCAATCAGCCCCAGCATTTT. Amino acids: CASRAAGASNQPQHF.

The V call is TRBV20-1, the J call TRBJ1-5; 7 positions agree with TRBD1. Germline trimming cut 1 base from V and 1 base from J; bases unmatched to any gene: 13. The CDR3 length is 18 residues. Germline CDR1 reads DFQATT; CDR2 reads SNEGSKA (reference sequence). The CDR3 bases are TGCAGTGCTAGAGTTCTGAAGACAGGGTTAGTCAGCAATCAGCCCCAGCATTTT. Its protein product is CSARVLKTGLVSNQPQHF.

The chain employs TRBV6-6 and TRBJ2-1; a weak D match, TRBD1 (6 bases). V was pared by 5 bases and J by 8 bases, with 13 bases between. CDR1 MNHNY and CDR2 SVGAGI come from the germline V gene (reference sequence). CDR3 length equals 13 residues. The CDR3 loop reads CASSQQGADEQFF. The CDR3 nucleotides are TGTGCCAGCAGTCAACAGGGTGCCGATGAGCAGTTCTTC.

The chain has TRBV4-2 and TRBJ1-2; D is uncertain. The CDR3 covers 13 residues. V was cut by 4 bases and J by 7 bases, with 13 bases left in between. Germline values: CDR1 LGHNA, CDR2 YNFKEQ. The DNA of the CDR3 is TGTGCCAGCAGCCCGATTAACGGGCTTGGCTACACCTTC. It specifies CASSPINGLGYTF.

This sequence joins TRBV28 and TRBJ2-7; D is unresolved. The CDR3 consists of 13 residues. Germline-derived CDR1 and CDR2 are MDHEN and SYDVKM. V shed 5 bases and J shed 4 bases, with 12 bases lying between them. The CDR3 coding sequence is TGTGCCAGCAGTGTGCCCACAGAGTACGAGCAGTACTTC. This gives the protein CASSVPTEYEQYF. The full variable domain, completed using reference TRBV28 and TRBJ2-7, is DVKVTQSSRYLVKRTGEKVFLECVQDMDHENMFWYRQDPGLGLRLIYFSYDVKMKEKGDIPEGYSVSREKKERFSLILESASTNQTSMYLCASSVPTEYEQYFGPGTRLTVT.